This entry lists 4 T cell receptor beta chains sequenced from one sample in a study of kidney transplant recipient with SARS-CoV-2 infection. MiXCR, applied by TCRdb to the reads, yields one record per CDR3 protein. Altogether about 250,000 distinct CDR3 sequences are present, 25% to 35% being singletons, with the ten largest covering under 7.5%. The sample consisted of a blood sample, taken at baseline and between days 110 and 120 from a kidney transplant recipient. The receptors originated from a male patient aged 30 to 40 who had COVID-19 and was a kidney transplant recipient. Some T cells may be provided by the graft donor.

At least ten counts were recorded for this clonotype. This chain joins TRBV6-2 or TRBV6-3 and TRBJ2-2; 7 bases match TRBD2. V lost 6 bases, J lost 2 bases, and 6 bases stayed unmatched. Germline CDR1 MNHEY, CDR2 SVGEGT. This CDR3 contains 15 residues. The CDR3 sequence: CASRKAGPNTGELFF. In DNA form, the CDR3 reads TGTGCCAGCAGAAAAGCGGGACCCAACACCGGGGAGCTGTTTTTT.

As regards this clonotype: A much more abundant neighbour one base away suggests this may be a read error. This chain joins TRBV7-9 and TRBJ1-6; D gene uncertain. Trimming removed 3 bases at V and 14 bases at J, with 14 bases between. The CDR3 totals 13 residues. Germline loops: CDR1 SEHNR, CDR2 FQNEAQ (reference sequence). CDR3 nucleotides: TGTGCCAGCAGCTTGGGGAGTGGTGGGGCCCTCCACTTT. Its translation is CASSLGSGGALHF.

As regards this clonotype: This may come from a read error, since a much larger clone is one base off. V gene TRBV19 combines with J gene TRBJ1-1, with TRBD1 matching over 11 bases. V lost 11 bases, J lost 9 bases, and 17 bases stayed unmatched. This CDR3 spans 15 amino acids. Germline V CDR1 and CDR2: LNHDA, SQIVND (reference sequence). CDR3 residues: CASRKGQGVRAKAFF. CDR3 nucleotide sequence: TGTGCCTCCAGAAAGGGACAGGGGGTTCGAGCTAAAGCTTTCTTT.

Worth noting for this clonotype: This may be a read error, as it is one base from a much larger clone. The chain couples TRBV7-9 to TRBJ1-1; D remains unclear. The CDR3 spans 15 residues. CDR1 and CDR2 (germline): SEHNR, FQNEAQ (reference sequence). Between the trimmed V and J ends, which lost 5 bases and 4 bases, there was a span of 17 bases. CDR3 in DNA: TGTGCCAGCAGCGCAATAGGACGGATGAGCACTGAAGCTTTCTTT. Its translation is CASSAIGRMSTEAFF.